These 6 T cell receptor beta chains came from one sample sequenced in a study of blood T cell repertoires in COVID-19. The table came from immunoSEQ multiplex PCR; TCRdb's copy has only in-frame clones and leaves some out. The sample has some 300,000 clones, around nine tenths seen once; the top ten hold over 1%. Sequencing was carried out using peripheral blood. The receptors were gathered from a man aged 65-85 years with acute or convalescent COVID-19.

J is TRBJ1-5 and V is TRBV29-1; 7 positions agree with TRBD1. The CDR3 is made up of 12 amino acids. The germline V gene has CDR1 SQVTM and CDR2 ANQGSEA. V lost 6 bases to trimming and J lost 3 bases; unmatched junction nucleotides: 2. CDR3 residues: CSVGTANQPQHF. The DNA of the CDR3 is TGCAGCGTAGGGACAGCCAATCAGCCCCAGCATTTT.

The chain employs TRBV11-2 and TRBJ2-7; 7 bases are a match to TRBD1. After removal of 2 bases from V and 3 bases from J, the junction contained 4 bases not matched to a gene. Germline CDR1 is SGHAT and CDR2 is FQNNGV. The CDR3 is 14 residues long. The CDR3 DNA is TGTGCCAGCAGCTTAAGCAACAGGGGCTACGAGCAGTACTTC. Translating gives CASSLSNRGYEQYF.

This CDR3 is CASSFGPSGYTF. The CDR3 region has the DNA TGTGCCAGCAGCTTTGGTCCTAGTGGCTACACCTTC. The J gene is TRBJ1-2, the V gene TRBV5-4; no firm D call. CDR3 length equals 12 residues. Deletions cut 2 bases from V and 7 bases from J, with 9 bases between. Germline loops: CDR1 SGHNT, CDR2 YYREEE (reference sequence).

The chain joins TRBV3-1 (or the pseudogene TRBV3-2) to TRBJ2-5; TRBD2 agrees at 8 bases. V shed 1 base, J shed 5 bases, and the junction held 18 bases outside the gene matches. CDR1 and CDR2 from the germline V gene are LGHDT and YNNKEL (reference sequence). The CDR3 consists of 19 residues. The CDR3 region has the DNA TGTGCCAGCAGCCAAGGCCTAGCGGGTGGAGGGGGGAGACGGGAGACCCAGTACTTC. Protein: CASSQGLAGGGGRRETQYF.

The chain has TRBV24-1 and TRBJ2-3; possible D gene TRBD1, 6 bases. The CDR3 contains 14 residues. V gave up 3 bases and J gave up 6 bases, with 12 bases separating them. The V gene's germline CDR1 is KGHDR and CDR2 SFDVKD. The CDR3 region is CATSDLQGFDTQYF. As DNA, the CDR3 is TGTGCCACCAGTGATCTACAGGGATTCGATACGCAGTATTTT.

V is TRBV15 and J is TRBJ1-2; 8 bases align to TRBD1. V trimming: 5 bases; J trimming: 5 bases; junction bases outside the gene matches: 16. CDR1 and CDR2 (germline): LNHNV, YYDKDF (reference sequence). This CDR3 region has 17 residues. CDR3 residues: CATSGRAGGGLSYGYTF. The CDR3 DNA follows: TGTGCCACCAGCGGAAGGGCAGGGGGCGGTTTATCGTATGGCTACACCTTC.